This T cell receptor beta chain is drawn from a study of T cell responses to AZD1222 COVID-19 vaccine. Here immunoSEQ multiplex PCR was the method, and the copy in TCRdb shows in-frame clones only, minus some. The data contain more than 140,000 clones, about nine tenths of them singletons. CDR1 and CDR2 from the germline V gene are SGHAT and FQNNGV. The CDR3 runs 19 residues. V was pared by 2 bases and J by 1 base, with 11 bases of the junction left unmatched. A few counts support this clone. Its antigen is unknown. Broader study findings: Clonal diversity was possibly underestimated, and the donors were mostly white British, with more females. Along spike, vaccine-associated CD4 TCRs were found throughout, with dominance at 160-218 and 743-854. In all cases, repertoires were sampled only after the peak T cell response. The reported proportion of spike-specific TCRs targeting unmutated variant regions was nearly half.

The V call is TRBV11-2, the J call TRBJ2-3, with 11 bases aligning to TRBD2. The sample was peripheral blood, taken on day 0 of MenACWY control vaccination. This sequence was found in an adult in good health. CDR3 region: CASSLLIAGGERGTDTQYF. The DNA of the CDR3 is TGTGCCAGCAGCTTACTTATAGCGGGAGGGGAAAGGGGCACAGATACGCAGTATTTT. The full variable domain, in which reference TRBV11-2 and TRBJ2-3 provide the parts outside the CDR3, is EAGVAQSPRYKIIEKRQSVAFWCNPISGHATLYWYQQILGQGPKLLIQFQNNGVVDDSQLPKDRFSAERLKGVDSTLKIQPAKLEDSAVYLCASSLLIAGGERGTDTQYFGPGTRLTVL.